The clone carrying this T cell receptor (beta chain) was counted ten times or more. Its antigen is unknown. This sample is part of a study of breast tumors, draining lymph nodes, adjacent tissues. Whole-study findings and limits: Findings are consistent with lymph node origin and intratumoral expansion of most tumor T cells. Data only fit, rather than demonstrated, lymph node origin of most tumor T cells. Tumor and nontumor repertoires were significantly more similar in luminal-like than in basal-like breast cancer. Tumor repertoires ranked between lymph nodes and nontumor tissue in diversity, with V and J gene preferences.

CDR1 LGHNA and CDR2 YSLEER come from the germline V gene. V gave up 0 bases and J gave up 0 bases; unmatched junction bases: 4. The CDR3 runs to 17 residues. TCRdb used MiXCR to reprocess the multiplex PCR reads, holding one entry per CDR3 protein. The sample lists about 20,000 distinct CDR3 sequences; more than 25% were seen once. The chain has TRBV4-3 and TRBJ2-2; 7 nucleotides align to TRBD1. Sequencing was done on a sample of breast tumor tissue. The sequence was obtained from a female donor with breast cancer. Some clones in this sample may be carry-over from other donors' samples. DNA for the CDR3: TGCGCCAGCAGCCAAGATCGAGGGACAGCGAACACCGGGGAGCTGTTTTTT. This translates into CASSQDRGTANTGELFF.